This entry features one T cell receptor (beta chain) sequence. This clone was detected a few times. No antigen is known for it. The sample holds no much larger clone one base away, and base qualities are not on file. The immunoSEQ Assay, a bias-controlled multiplex PCR, was used to amplify TCRbeta CDR3 regions from genomic DNA. The authors processed their data as follows. Nucleated cell counts per sample were estimated from amplification of reference gene primers within the assay. Sequence reads were collapsed and filtered to measure the absolute abundance of every unique TCRbeta CDR3 rearrangement. For each sample, productive Simpson clonality was calculated by taking the square root of Simpson's diversity index across productive rearrangements. TCRdb retrieved this table from immuneACCESS and kept in-frame rearrangements only. Not all clones are present; in checked studies, unresolved V genes account for under half, and no reason is known for the remainder. V and J calls and clone size come straight from that table; D and trimming were deduced from the DNA. The sample data list some 200,000 clones, and under 85% of these were observed just once. The leading ten clones occupy 6% to 7% of the sample.

The data were taken from a study of blood T cell repertoires in COVID-19 (dated by TCRdb to between 2020 and 2021). Regarding the study in general: Samples from collaborators originated in the United States, Italy and Spain and spanned both the acute and convalescent phases of COVID-19. The repertoires were released in a freely available public database intended as a resource for research on the immune response to SARS-CoV-2. Sample metadata almost always included a de-identified subject ID, COVID-19 status, age in years and sex. The prospective study material was composed of cDNA or gDNA derived from T cells, B-cell-depleted T cells, or PBMCs. Deeply sampled blood TCRbeta repertoires from subjects exposed to, actively infected with, or recovered from COVID-19 were included in the dataset. The samples were drawn from the first 160 participants of the ongoing ImmuneRACE study and from 950 to 1,500 subjects provided by 6 global collaborators. Where available, HLA class I and class II types were obtained from metadata supplied by the sample provider rather than from assay-based typing. Study-wide findings and limitations: The quantity of clinical and demographic metadata differed by source and by participant and was supplied without curation.

Each collaborating institution followed its own protocols to collect whole blood in K2EDTA tubes. For TCRbeta analysis, collaborators shipped samples as frozen whole blood, isolated PBMCs, or DNA extracted from either of those sample types. The material sequenced was peripheral blood. The sequence was collected from a woman aged 40 to 50 with acute or convalescent COVID-19.

For the CDR3, the sequence is CASSPDGDNYGYTF. The nucleotides read TGCGCCAGCAGCCCGGACGGGGATAACTATGGCTACACCTTC. The chain was built from TRBV5-1 and TRBJ1-2, with the D gene not confidently named. Sequences SGHRS (CDR1) and YFSETQ (CDR2) are obtained from the germline V gene. Trimming removed 4 bases from V and 1 base from J, leaving 11 bases between the germline ends. Its CDR3 holds 14 amino acids, cysteine through phenylalanine. Only the CDR3 DNA stays, 42 bases, in frame from base 1. This CDR3, with the reference TRBV5-1 and TRBJ1-2 proteins standing in past its ends, gives the full variable domain KAGVTQTPRYLIKTRGQQVTLSCSPISGHRSVSWYQQTPGQGLQFLFEYFSETQRNKGNFPGRFSGRQFSNSRSEMNVSTLELGDSALYLCASSPDGDNYGYTFGSGTRLTVV.